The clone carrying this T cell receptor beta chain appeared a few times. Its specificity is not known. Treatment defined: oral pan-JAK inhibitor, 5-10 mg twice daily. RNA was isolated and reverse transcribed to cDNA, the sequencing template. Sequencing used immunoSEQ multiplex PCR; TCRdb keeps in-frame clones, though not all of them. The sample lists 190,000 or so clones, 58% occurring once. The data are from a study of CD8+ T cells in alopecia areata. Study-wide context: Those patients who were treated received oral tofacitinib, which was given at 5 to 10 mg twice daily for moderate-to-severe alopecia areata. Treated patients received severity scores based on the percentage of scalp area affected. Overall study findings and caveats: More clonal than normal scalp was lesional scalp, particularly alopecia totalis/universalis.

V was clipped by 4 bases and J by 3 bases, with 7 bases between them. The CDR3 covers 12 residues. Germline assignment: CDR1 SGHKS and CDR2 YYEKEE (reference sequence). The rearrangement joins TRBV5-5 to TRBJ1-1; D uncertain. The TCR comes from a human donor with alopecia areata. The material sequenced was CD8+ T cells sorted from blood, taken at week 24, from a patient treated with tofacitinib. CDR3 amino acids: CASSPGYTEAFF. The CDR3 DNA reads TGTGCCAGCAGCCCAGGATACACTGAAGCTTTCTTT.